What follows are 30 T cell receptor beta chains derived from one specimen sequenced in a study of T cells after yellow fever vaccination. MiXCR, run by TCRdb on the 5' RACE reads, gives a single entry per CDR3 protein. This sample yields a few hundred thousand distinct CDR3 sequences, of which approximately 4% are seen a single time; approximately 25% belongs to the top ten. Specimen: PBMCs, collected 5 days after the yellow fever booster vaccination. These receptors all come from a man between 18 and 29 years old who received the YFV17D yellow fever vaccine.

In this sample, this clonotype turned up many times. CDR3: CASSSQSSYEQYF. The CDR3 coding sequence is TGTGCCAGCAGCTCCCAGAGTTCCTACGAGCAGTACTTC. V usage is TRBV7-2 and J usage is TRBJ2-7; D is undetermined. Germline CDR1 SGHTA, CDR2 FQGNSA. This CDR3 is 13 amino acids long. Deletions cut 4 bases from V and 1 base from J, with 8 bases between.

The gene calls are TRBV18 and TRBJ2-3; D is unclear. V lost 2 bases to trimming and J lost 5 bases, with 11 bases between them. There are 14 residues in the CDR3. Germline lookup yields CDR1 KGHSH and CDR2 LQKENI. The CDR3 is CASSPDALIDTQYF. CDR3 coding DNA: TGTGCCAGCTCACCAGACGCTCTTATAGATACGCAGTATTTT.

This clonotype was found a few times. The chain couples TRBV4-1 to TRBJ2-1; 8 bases align to TRBD2. The V gene's germline CDR1 is MGHRA and CDR2 YSYEKL. The CDR3 loop spans 15 amino acids. Trimming took 1 base from V and 7 from J; bases not matched to a gene: 6. CDR3 DNA: TGCGCCAGCAGCCAAGTGGGCGGGAGGAGGAATGAGCAGTTCTTC. Its translation is CASSQVGGRRNEQFF.

V gene TRBV6-4 combines with J gene TRBJ1-5, with 9 bases lining up with TRBD1. The V segment lost 6 bases and the J segment 4 bases; nucleotides outside the gene matches: 7. The V gene's germline CDR1 is MRHNA and CDR2 SNTAGT. CDR3 length: 15 amino acids. The CDR3, as DNA: TGTGCCAGCAGCGAGGGACAGGGCAGGAATCAGCCCCAGCATTTT. Translating it yields CASSEGQGRNQPQHF.

The chain has TRBV11-2 and TRBJ2-3, with 14 bases lining up with TRBD2. The length of the CDR3 is 16 residues. Germline lookup yields CDR1 SGHAT and CDR2 FQNNGV. Trimming removed 5 bases from V and 2 bases from J; junction bases left unmatched: 3. CDR3 amino acids: CASSKGLAGDTDTQYF. CDR3 DNA sequence: TGTGCCAGCAGCAAGGGACTAGCGGGGGACACAGATACGCAGTATTTT.

This clonotype occurred a few times. J is TRBJ2-1 and V is TRBV5-1; D gene ambiguous. The CDR3 sequence is 14 residues long. The V gene lost 4 bases and the J gene lost 6 bases, with 14 bases spanning the gap. Germline-derived CDR1 and CDR2 are SGHRS and YFSETQ. The chain's CDR3 is CASSPGLRVNEQFF. Here the CDR3 DNA reads TGCGCCAGCAGCCCGGGTCTACGGGTCAATGAGCAGTTCTTC.

J is TRBJ1-6 and V is TRBV28; no clear D. Trimming stripped 1 base from V and 9 bases from J, with 4 bases between. The CDR3 sequence is 12 residues long. CDR1 is MDHEN and CDR2 is SYDVKM in the germline V gene. The CDR3 spells CASSLSPSPLHF. The CDR3 region has the DNA TGTGCCAGCAGTTTATCTCCTTCACCCCTCCACTTT.

This clonotype came up many times. The chain recombines TRBV15 with TRBJ2-7; tentatively, D is TRBD1 (6 bases). Germline loops: CDR1 LNHNV, CDR2 YYDKDF (reference sequence). The CDR3 loop spans 15 amino acids. V was shortened by 0 bases and J by 5 bases, with 14 bases between the two germline ends. The CDR3 DNA reads TGTGCCACCAGCAGAGATAAAACAGGGATTAACGAGCAGTACGTC. Amino acid sequence: CATSRDKTGINEQYV.

About this clonotype itself: It may be a read error: a sequence one base away is much more abundant. Here the CDR3 reads CASSLGQFEAFF. CDR3 in DNA: TGTGCCAGCAGCTTGGGACAGTTTGAAGCTTTCTTT. V gene TRBV7-9 combines with J gene TRBJ1-1, with TRBD1 matching 7 bases. V shed 3 bases and J 7 bases; nucleotides not matched to a gene: 2. The germline CDR1 and CDR2 sequences are SEHNR and FQNEAQ (reference sequence). CDR3 length equals 12 residues.

This clonotype was counted only a few times. J is TRBJ1-5 and V is TRBV6-5; D is undetermined. The V gene lost 0 bases and the J gene lost 7 bases, with 7 bases spanning the gap. Per germline, CDR1 MNHEY and CDR2 SVGAGI. The CDR3 sequence is 13 residues long. CDR3 loop: CASSYSSQQPQHF. In nucleotides, the CDR3 is TGTGCCAGCAGTTACTCGAGTCAACAGCCCCAGCATTTT.

The chain employs TRBV20-1 and TRBJ2-3; D is perhaps TRBD2 (5 bases). The ends were cut back, 3 bases at V and 7 bases at J, with 17 bases in the middle. The CDR3 extends over 14 amino acids. CDR1 DFQATT and CDR2 SNEGSKA come from the germline V gene (reference sequence). The CDR3 bases are TGCAGTGCTAGGTCGGCTGGAAGGAGGAATACGCAGTATTTT. Translation gives CSARSAGRRNTQYF.

This clonotype occurred a few times. The rearrangement links TRBV7-2 to TRBJ2-5; 11 positions agree with TRBD1. From germline, CDR1 is SGHTA and CDR2 FQGNSA. The length of the CDR3 is 15 residues. The V gene end was trimmed by 4 bases and the J gene end by 10 bases; junction bases not matched to a gene: 11. CDR3 bases: TGTGCCAGCAGCTCGAGACCCGGGACAGGGGGAGACCAGTACTTC. Its translation: CASSSRPGTGGDQYF.

This clonotype was seen many times. This sequence joins TRBV18 and TRBJ1-1, with 7 bases that match TRBD1. CDR1 and CDR2 (germline): KGHSH, LQKENI. The V segment lost 8 bases and the J segment 1 base; nucleotides outside the gene matches: 10. The CDR3 consists of 15 residues. The CDR3 DNA sequence: TGTGCCAGCAGCCCCCGGACAGGAAAGAACACTGAAGCTTTCTTT. The encoded protein is CASSPRTGKNTEAFF. The full variable domain, its missing parts supplied by reference TRBV18 and TRBJ1-1, is NAGVMQNPRHLVRRRGQEARLRCSPMKGHSHVYWYRQLPEEGLKFMVYLQKENIIDESGMPKERFSAEFPKEGPSILRIQQVVRGDSAAYFCASSPRTGKNTEAFFGQGTRLTVV.

This clonotype has more than one count but fewer than ten. The chain uses TRBV7-8 and TRBJ1-2, with unresolved D. The CDR3 covers 13 residues. Trimming pared 1 base from V and 7 bases from J, leaving 10 bases between. The germline V gene has CDR1 SGHVS and CDR2 FQNEAQ. CDR3 in amino acids: CASSLGRAPGYTF. For the CDR3, the DNA is TGTGCCAGCAGCTTAGGGCGTGCCCCTGGCTACACCTTC.

This clonotype was observed a handful of times. The V and J genes are TRBV7-9 and TRBJ1-2, with 8 bases lining up with TRBD1. Germline V gives CDR1 SEHNR, CDR2 FQNEAQ (reference sequence). The CDR3 has 15 amino acids. With 5 bases clipped from V and 6 bases from J, the junction kept 11 bases outside the gene matches. The CDR3 nucleotides read TGTGCCAGCAGCCCCCAGGACAGGGCGGCAAATGGCTACACCTTC. It is translated as CASSPQDRAANGYTF.

In this sample, this clonotype turned up a few times. The chain uses TRBV21-1 and TRBJ1-1. TRBV21-1 is annotated as a pseudogene. CDR3 size: 11 residues. In DNA form, the CDR3 reads TGTGCCAGCAGCCCAAAGAGAGAGGCTTTCTTT. It translates to CASSPKREAFF.

A few counts support this clonotype. The CDR3 region has the DNA TGTGCCAGCAGCCAAGTAAGAGGGGGCGAAGAGACCCAGTACTTC. This translates into CASSQVRGGEETQYF. The chain has TRBV14 and TRBJ2-5, with 7 bases identical to TRBD1. J lost 3 bases, V lost 1 base, and 5 bases had no gene match. This CDR3 is built from 15 residues. Germline V gives CDR1 SGHDN, CDR2 FVKESK.

The J gene is TRBJ1-3, the V gene TRBV10-3; D is undetermined. V was pared by 8 bases and J by 4 bases, with 15 bases between. The CDR3 covers 14 residues. Germline V gene lookup returns CDR1 ENHRY and CDR2 SYGVKD. The CDR3 here is CAIRKELVGNTIYF. The CDR3 coding sequence is TGTGCCATCCGGAAGGAATTAGTGGGAAACACCATATATTTT.

The chain employs TRBV2 and TRBJ1-4, with D uncertain. Germline CDR1 reads SNHLY; CDR2 reads FYNNEI. The CDR3 contains 13 residues. Trimming removed 8 bases at V and 7 bases at J, with 14 bases between. DNA for the CDR3: TGTGCCAGCGCGCTAAACCGGGGTGAAAAACTGTTTTTT. It yields the protein CASALNRGEKLFF.

The rearrangement joins TRBV5-1 to TRBJ2-2, with 7 bases lining up with TRBD1. The germline V gene encodes CDR1 SGHRS and CDR2 YFSETQ. J was trimmed by 0 bases and V by 5 bases; bases with no gene match: 7. This CDR3 comprises 16 residues. The CDR3 here is CASSATGPPNTGELFF. The CDR3, as DNA: TGCGCCAGCAGTGCGACAGGGCCCCCGAACACCGGGGAGCTGTTTTTT.

This clonotype has just a few counts. The chain couples TRBV6-5 to TRBJ1-2; no firm D call. Germline V gene sequence: CDR1 MNHEY, CDR2 SVGAGI. Trimming removed 2 bases at V and 4 bases at J, with 11 bases between. CDR3 size: 14 residues. CDR3: CASSYGRHLYGYTF. As DNA, the CDR3 is TGTGCCAGCAGTTACGGACGGCATCTCTATGGCTACACCTTC.

This chain joins TRBV29-1 and TRBJ1-4; 10 bases match TRBD1. The ends lost 4 bases at V and 6 bases at J; junction bases unmatched: 8. Germline V gives CDR1 SQVTM, CDR2 ANQGSEA. CDR3 size: 15 residues. CDR3 coding DNA: TGCAGCGTTGGAGGGTTTGGGACAGGGGATGAAAAACTGTTTTTT. Its protein is CSVGGFGTGDEKLFF. Complete variable domain (other parts from reference TRBV29-1 and TRBJ1-4): SAVISQKPSRDICQRGTSLTIQCQVDSQVTMMFWYRQQPGQSLTLIATANQGSEATYESGFVIDKFPISRPNLTFSTLTVSNMSPEDSSIYLCSVGGFGTGDEKLFFGSGTQLSVL.

This sequence joins TRBV20-1 and TRBJ1-1, with 8 positions matching TRBD1. V gave up 5 bases and J gave up 7 bases; unmatched junction bases: 9. CDR3 length equals 13 residues. Germline V gene sequence: CDR1 DFQATT, CDR2 SNEGSKA (reference sequence). The CDR3, as DNA: TGCAGTGCTGGGCAGGGGGCGCAGGATGAAGCTTTCTTT. Protein sequence: CSAGQGAQDEAFF.

This clonotype was found a few times. The V call is TRBV27, the J call TRBJ2-7; TRBD1 aligns across 10 bases. Trimming cost V 6 bases and J 2 bases; bases outside gene matches: 7. The V gene's germline CDR1 is MNHEY and CDR2 SMNVEV (reference sequence). The CDR3 is 15 amino acids. This CDR3 reads CASRISGQGAYEQYF. CDR3 sequence (DNA): TGTGCCAGCAGAATAAGCGGACAGGGGGCCTACGAGCAGTACTTC.

This clonotype was observed many times. The chain has TRBV12-3 or TRBV12-4 and TRBJ2-3; TRBD1 might be the D (5 bases). This CDR3 is 15 amino acids long. The V and J ends lost 4 bases and 4 bases respectively, with 15 bases between them. This chain's CDR3 is CASSSRLWGADTQYF. DNA of the CDR3: TGTGCCAGCAGTTCACGACTCTGGGGCGCAGATACGCAGTATTTT.

This clonotype was seen many times. The rearrangement links TRBV12-3 or TRBV12-4 to TRBJ2-1, with D hard to call. Between the trimmed V and J ends, which lost 2 bases and 13 bases, there was a span of 12 bases. The CDR3 runs to 12 residues. The CDR3 sequence: CASSLSGDTQFF. The CDR3 DNA reads TGTGCCAGCAGTTTAAGTGGCGACACCCAGTTCTTC.

This clonotype occurred many times. The chain uses TRBV28 and TRBJ2-3, with D perhaps matching TRBD1 (5 bases). The CDR3 length is 14 residues. Germline V gene data show CDR1 as MDHEN and CDR2 as SYDVKM. The V gene lost 1 base and the J gene lost 4 bases, with 9 bases spanning the gap. CDR3 in DNA: TGTGCCAGCAGTTTATCGCAGGGCCCAGATACGCAGTATTTT. Translated: CASSLSQGPDTQYF.

This rearrangement joins TRBV4-2 to TRBJ1-2; TRBD1 is a possible D gene (5 bases). Trimming took 4 bases from V and 6 from J, leaving 24 bases between them. This CDR3 is 17 amino acids long. Looked up from germline, CDR1 is LGHNA and CDR2 is YNFKEQ. Here the CDR3 DNA reads TGTGCCAGCAGCCCCCGTCGGACAAACCACCCGGAGGATGGCTACACCTTC. It codes for CASSPRRTNHPEDGYTF.

This clonotype was observed a handful of times. V usage is TRBV6-5 and J usage is TRBJ2-2; 9 bases are shared with TRBD1. CDR3 size: 14 residues. Trimming cost V 8 bases and J 1 base; bases outside gene matches: 2. Germline V CDR1 and CDR2: MNHEY, SVGAGI. Here the CDR3 reads CASWDRENTGELFF. The CDR3 DNA is TGTGCCAGCTGGGACAGGGAGAACACCGGGGAGCTGTTTTTT.

This clonotype came up a few times. The DNA of the CDR3 is TGTGCCAGCACCCGACTCCGTGCAGGGGGCGCCCCCGGGGAGCTGTTTTTT. Its protein product is CASTRLRAGGAPGELFF. J is TRBJ2-2 and V is TRBV7-8; 8 bases are a match to TRBD1. The germline gives CDR1 SGHVS, CDR2 FQNEAQ. V was clipped by 7 bases and J by 6 bases; unmatched bases: 16. CDR3 length equals 17 residues.